This entry lists 17 T cell receptor beta chains sequenced from one sample in a study of Ad26.COV2.S vaccination and SARS-CoV-2 variants. Documented treatment: around 19 received Ad26.COV2.S at low or high dose, single or two shots; about 5 received placebo; per-sample allocation not given. At day 63 after the first vaccine or placebo injection, samples were drawn. Method: immunoSEQ multiplex PCR; TCRdb's copy keeps in-frame clones and lacks some. The table lists some 480,000 clones, 70% to 90% of them singletons, with 9.5% to 15% in the top ten. The starting material was peripheral blood, obtained in a trial of Ad26.COV2.S vaccine versus placebo. The origin of the receptors is a person between 18 and 65 years old who received the Ad26.COV2.S COVID-19 vaccine or a placebo.

In this sample, this clone turned up a few times. Additional DNA sequences in this sample encode the identical CDR3. This chain connects TRBV5-1 to TRBJ1-3; D remains unclear. Per the germline V gene, CDR1 is SGHRS and CDR2 is YFSETQ. Trimming took 0 bases from V and 0 from J, leaving 4 bases between them. The CDR3 is 14 amino acids. The CDR3 DNA reads TGCGCCAGCAGCTTGGCGGGCTCTGGAAACACCATATATTTT. Amino acids: CASSLAGSGNTIYF.

The gene calls are TRBV28 and TRBJ2-7, with TRBD2 identical over 8 bases. This CDR3 has 13 residues. The V segment lost 6 bases and the J segment 2 bases; nucleotides outside the gene matches: 3. Per the germline V gene, CDR1 is MDHEN and CDR2 is SYDVKM. The CDR3: CASRAGGTYEQYF. The CDR3 DNA sequence: TGTGCCAGCAGGGCGGGAGGAACCTACGAGCAGTACTTC.

The table lists this clone with a few counts. This chain uses TRBV6-2 or TRBV6-3 with TRBJ2-7; the D is unclear. V gave up 1 base and J gave up 0 bases, with 4 bases separating them. Looked up from germline, CDR1 is MNHEY and CDR2 is SVGEGT. CDR3 length: 13 residues. The CDR3 loop is CASSYLSSYEQYF. The CDR3 DNA reads TGTGCCAGCAGTTACTTAAGCTCCTACGAGCAGTACTTC.

The chain has TRBV6-5 and TRBJ2-1; D is uncertain. The CDR3 is 13 residues long. Germline assignment: CDR1 MNHEY and CDR2 SVGAGI. Trimming shortened V by 6 bases and J by 4 bases, and 10 bases separated the two germline ends. As DNA, the CDR3 is TGTGCCAGCAGCCTGACTGGTTACAATGAGCAGTTCTTC. It yields the protein CASSLTGYNEQFF.

The table lists this clone with a few counts. The gene calls are TRBV7-2 and TRBJ1-5; D might be TRBD1 (5 bases). The CDR3 has 14 residues. Trimming removed 5 bases at V and 4 bases at J, with 12 bases between. Germline assignment: CDR1 SGHTA and CDR2 FQGNSA. DNA for the CDR3: TGTGCCAGCAGCCAAGGGGCAGGGAATCAGCCCCAGCATTTT. Protein: CASSQGAGNQPQHF.

The chain uses TRBV7-2 and TRBJ2-5; D unclear. CDR1 is SGHTA and CDR2 is FQGNSA in the germline V gene. The CDR3 sequence is 11 residues long. V was clipped by 6 bases and J by 3 bases, with 5 bases between them. CDR3 nucleotide sequence: TGTGCCAGCAGGAAGGAAGAGACCCAGTACTTC. This codes for CASRKEETQYF. The full variable domain, in which reference TRBV7-2 and TRBJ2-5 provide the parts outside the CDR3, is GAGVSQSPSNKVTEKGKDVELRCDPISGHTALYWYRQSLGQGLEFLIYFQGNSAPDKSGLPSDRFSAERTGGSVSTLTIQRTQQEDSAVYLCASRKEETQYFGPGTRLLVL.

The CDR3 nucleotides are TGTGCCAGTAGTATCGGACCCCGGGGGGGGAATGAGCAGTTCTTC. Its translation is CASSIGPRGGNEQFF. The chain links TRBV19 to TRBJ2-1, with 8 bases aligning to TRBD2. The ends lost 3 bases at V and 7 bases at J; junction bases unmatched: 8. This CDR3 comprises 15 residues. Germline V gene sequence: CDR1 LNHDA, CDR2 SQIVND (reference sequence).

The chain joins TRBV9 to TRBJ1-1; TRBD1 might be the D (5 bases). Germline V gene data show CDR1 as SGDLS and CDR2 as YYNGEE. This CDR3 is built from 17 residues. V lost 3 bases and J lost 4, with 22 bases in between. The CDR3 nucleotides read TGTGCCAGCAGCGGCCCCGGGACCGAGAACTGGGGCACTGAAGCTTTCTTT. Encoded protein: CASSGPGTENWGTEAFF.

The chain carries TRBV4-2 and TRBJ1-2, with D uncertain. The V and J ends lost 0 bases and 3 bases respectively, with 8 bases between them. This CDR3 has 14 amino acids. Germline loops: CDR1 LGHNA, CDR2 YNFKEQ. CDR3 sequence (DNA): TGTGCCAGCAGCCAAGAGGTCGGGGACTATGGCTACACCTTC. Translated: CASSQEVGDYGYTF.

The V and J genes are TRBV5-6 and TRBJ2-1; D remains unclear. The CDR3 is 12 amino acids. V lost 5 bases, J lost 9 bases, and 12 bases lay in between. From germline, CDR1 is SGHDT and CDR2 YYEEEE. CDR3 nucleotide sequence: TGTGCCAGCAGTGGTCTTGGACGTGAGCAGTTCTTC. As protein: CASSGLGREQFF.

The V gene is TRBV5-1, the J gene TRBJ2-2; 8 bases fit TRBD2. Germline trimming cut 4 bases from V and 5 bases from J; bases unmatched to any gene: 16. Germline V lookup: CDR1 SGHRS, CDR2 YFSETQ. The CDR3 is 18 residues long. The CDR3 sequence: CASSPSVTSGGATGELFF. The CDR3 bases are TGCGCCAGCAGCCCGTCTGTTACGAGCGGGGGTGCTACCGGGGAGCTGTTTTTT.

V and J are TRBV19 and TRBJ2-1; 7 bases align to TRBD2. The ends lost 6 bases at V and 0 bases at J; junction bases unmatched: 11. CDR1 and CDR2 from the germline V gene are LNHDA and SQIVND (reference sequence). The CDR3 has 17 amino acids. The CDR3 DNA sequence: TGTGCCAGTAGCCAACCCGGGGGGATGAGCTCCTACAATGAGCAGTTCTTC. Protein product: CASSQPGGMSSYNEQFF. Full variable domain (missing parts from reference TRBV19 and TRBJ2-1): DGGITQSPKYLFRKEGQNVTLSCEQNLNHDAMYWYRQDPGQGLRLIYYSQIVNDFQKGDIAEGYSVSREKKESFPLTVTSAQKNPTAFYLCASSQPGGMSSYNEQFFGPGTRLTVL.

This clone has a single count. The chain uses TRBV5-1 and TRBJ1-4; D gene uncertain. Deletions cut 0 bases from V and 7 bases from J, with 13 bases between. Per the germline V gene, CDR1 is SGHRS and CDR2 is YFSETQ. The CDR3 sequence is 15 residues long. CDR3 coding DNA: TGCGCCAGCAGCTTGGGTGGACCCGTCTCTGAAAAACTGTTTTTT. This translates into CASSLGGPVSEKLFF. Combining the CDR3 with reference TRBV5-1 and TRBJ1-4 gives the whole variable domain KAGVTQTPRYLIKTRGQQVTLSCSPISGHRSVSWYQQTPGQGLQFLFEYFSETQRNKGNFPGRFSGRQFSNSRSEMNVSTLELGDSALYLCASSLGGPVSEKLFFGSGTQLSVL.

The CDR3, as DNA: TGTGCCAGCAGCTACGGTGGTCATGAGCAGTTCTTC. Its protein is CASSYGGHEQFF. The chain couples TRBV5-6 to TRBJ2-1, with D uncertain. This CDR3 contains 12 residues. Germline V lookup: CDR1 SGHDT, CDR2 YYEEEE. The ends were cut back, 3 bases at V and 8 bases at J, with 9 bases in the middle.

This clone was picked up one time. This rearrangement joins TRBV20-1 to TRBJ2-1; D is possibly TRBD2 (5 bases). V was cut by 3 bases and J by 2 bases, with 14 bases left in between. CDR3 length: 15 amino acids. Germline CDR1 DFQATT, CDR2 SNEGSKA (reference sequence). This chain's CDR3 is CSASMRAGTYNEQFF. The CDR3 nucleotides are TGCAGTGCTAGTATGCGGGCCGGGACCTACAATGAGCAGTTCTTC.

The chain joins TRBV7-8 to TRBJ2-7; 9 bases map to TRBD1. The CDR3 extends over 17 amino acids. J was trimmed by 1 base and V by 0 bases; bases with no gene match: 7. The germline V gene encodes CDR1 SGHVS and CDR2 FQNEAQ. CDR3 amino acids: CASSLALTGGFSYEQYF. The DNA for the CDR3 is TGTGCCAGCAGCTTAGCTCTTACAGGGGGCTTTTCCTACGAGCAGTACTTC.

V gene TRBV6-5 combines with J gene TRBJ2-1; TRBD2 matches at 7 bases. Germline CDR1 is MNHEY and CDR2 is SVGAGI. After removal of 7 bases from V and 0 bases from J, the junction contained 6 bases not matched to a gene. This CDR3 has 15 amino acids. The CDR3 DNA reads TGTGCCAGCACTCCCACTAGCGCCTCCTACAATGAGCAGTTCTTC. Amino acid sequence: CASTPTSASYNEQFF.